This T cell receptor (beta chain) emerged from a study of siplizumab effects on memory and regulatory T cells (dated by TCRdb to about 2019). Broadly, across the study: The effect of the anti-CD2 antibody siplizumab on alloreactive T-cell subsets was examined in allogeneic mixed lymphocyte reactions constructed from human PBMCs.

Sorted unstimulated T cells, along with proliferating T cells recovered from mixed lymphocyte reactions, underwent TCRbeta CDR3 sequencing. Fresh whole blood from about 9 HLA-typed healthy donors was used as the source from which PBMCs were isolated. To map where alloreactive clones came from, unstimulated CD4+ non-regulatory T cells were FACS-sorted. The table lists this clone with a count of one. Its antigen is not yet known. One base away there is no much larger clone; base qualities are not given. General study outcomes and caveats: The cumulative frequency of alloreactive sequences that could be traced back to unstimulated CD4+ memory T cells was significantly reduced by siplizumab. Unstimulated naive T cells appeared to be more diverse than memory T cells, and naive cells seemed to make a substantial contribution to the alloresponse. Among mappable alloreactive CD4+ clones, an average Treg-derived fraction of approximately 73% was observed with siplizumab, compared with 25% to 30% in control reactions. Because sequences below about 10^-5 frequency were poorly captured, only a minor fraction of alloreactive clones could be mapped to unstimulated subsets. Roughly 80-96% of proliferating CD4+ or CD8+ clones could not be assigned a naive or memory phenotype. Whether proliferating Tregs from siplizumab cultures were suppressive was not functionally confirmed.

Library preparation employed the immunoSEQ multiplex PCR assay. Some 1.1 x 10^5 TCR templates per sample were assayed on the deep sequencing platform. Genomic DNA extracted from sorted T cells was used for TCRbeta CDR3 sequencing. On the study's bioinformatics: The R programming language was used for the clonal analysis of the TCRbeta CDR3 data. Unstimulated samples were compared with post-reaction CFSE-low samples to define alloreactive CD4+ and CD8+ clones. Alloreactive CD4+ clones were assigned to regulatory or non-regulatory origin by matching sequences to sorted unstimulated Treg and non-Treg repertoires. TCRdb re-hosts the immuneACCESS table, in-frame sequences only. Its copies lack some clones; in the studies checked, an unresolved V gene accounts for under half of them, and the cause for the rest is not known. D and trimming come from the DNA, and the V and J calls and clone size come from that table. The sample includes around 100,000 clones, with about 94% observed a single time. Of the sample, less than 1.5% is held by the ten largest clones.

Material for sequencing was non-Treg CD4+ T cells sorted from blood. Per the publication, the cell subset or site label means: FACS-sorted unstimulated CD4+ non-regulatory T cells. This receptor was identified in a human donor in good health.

The nucleotide sequence reads TGCGCCAGCAGTCAATCGGTCCCCGGGATATCCCCCTACCAAGAGACCCAGTACTTC. Protein translation: CASSQSVPGISPYQETQYF. The V and J segments used are TRBV23-1 and TRBJ2-5; TRBD2 could be the D gene, as 5 bases match. TRBV23-1 carries the ORF label, with uncertain function. V is cut by 0 bases and J by 0 bases, and the space between the germline ends is 20 bases. The CDR3 runs 19 amino acids, cysteine and phenylalanine included. CDR3 DNA only is kept here, 57 bases in frame from base 1.